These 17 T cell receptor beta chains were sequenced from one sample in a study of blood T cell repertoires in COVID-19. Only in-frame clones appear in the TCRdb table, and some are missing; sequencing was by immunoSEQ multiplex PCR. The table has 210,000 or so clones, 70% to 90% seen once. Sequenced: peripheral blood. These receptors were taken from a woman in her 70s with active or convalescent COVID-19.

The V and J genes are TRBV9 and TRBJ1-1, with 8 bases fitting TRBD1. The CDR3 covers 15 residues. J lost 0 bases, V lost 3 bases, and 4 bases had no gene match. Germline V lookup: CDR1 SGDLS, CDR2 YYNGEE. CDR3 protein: CASSDRGGVNTEAFF. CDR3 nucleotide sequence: TGTGCCAGCAGCGACAGGGGGGGCGTGAACACTGAAGCTTTCTTT. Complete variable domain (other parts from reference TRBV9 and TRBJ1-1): DSGVTQTPKHLITATGQRVTLRCSPRSGDLSVYWYQQSLDQGLQFLIQYYNGEERAKGNILERFSAQQFPDLHSELNLSSLELGDSALYFCASSDRGGVNTEAFFGQGTRLTVV.

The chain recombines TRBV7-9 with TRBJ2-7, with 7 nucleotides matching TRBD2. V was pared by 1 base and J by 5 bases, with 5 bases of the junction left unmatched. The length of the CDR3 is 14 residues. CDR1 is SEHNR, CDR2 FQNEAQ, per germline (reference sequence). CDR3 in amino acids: CASSLGAGVDEQYF. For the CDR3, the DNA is TGTGCCAGCAGCTTAGGCGCGGGAGTAGACGAGCAGTACTTC.

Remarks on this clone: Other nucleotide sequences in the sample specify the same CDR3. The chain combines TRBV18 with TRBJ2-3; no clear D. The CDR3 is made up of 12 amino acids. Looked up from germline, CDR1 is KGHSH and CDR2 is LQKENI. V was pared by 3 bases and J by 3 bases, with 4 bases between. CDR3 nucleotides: TGTGCCAGCTCACCTTATACAGATACGCAGTATTTT. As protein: CASSPYTDTQYF.

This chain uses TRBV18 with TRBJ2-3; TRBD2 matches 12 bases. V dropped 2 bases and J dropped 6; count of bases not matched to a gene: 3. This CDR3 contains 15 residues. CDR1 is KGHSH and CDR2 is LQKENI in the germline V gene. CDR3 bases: TGTGCCAGCTCACCATGGACTAGCGGGATTGATACGCAGTATTTT. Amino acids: CASSPWTSGIDTQYF.

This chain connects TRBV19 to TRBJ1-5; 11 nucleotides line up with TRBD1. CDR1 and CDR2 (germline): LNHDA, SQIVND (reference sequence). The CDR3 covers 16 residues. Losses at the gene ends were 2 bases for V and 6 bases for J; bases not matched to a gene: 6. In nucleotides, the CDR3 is TGTGCCAGTAGTATAAAAGGACAGGGGGCGGGTCAGCCCCAGCATTTT. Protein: CASSIKGQGAGQPQHF.

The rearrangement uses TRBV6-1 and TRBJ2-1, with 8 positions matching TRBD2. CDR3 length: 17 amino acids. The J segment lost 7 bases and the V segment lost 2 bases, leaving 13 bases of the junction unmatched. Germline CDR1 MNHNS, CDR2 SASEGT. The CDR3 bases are TGTGCCAGCAGTGAATGGGGTATGCGGGAGGTGGGGAATGAGCAGTTCTTC. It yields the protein CASSEWGMREVGNEQFF.

The CDR3 sequence is CASSTGTSFSKKLFF. CDR3 nucleotides: TGTGCCAGCAGTACCGGGACTTCCTTTAGTAAGAAACTGTTTTTT. V and J are TRBV6-6 and TRBJ1-4, with D possibly TRBD1 on 5 matching bases. The CDR3 covers 15 residues. Germline values: CDR1 MNHNY, CDR2 SVGAGI (reference sequence). V dropped 5 bases and J dropped 11 bases, with 21 bases sitting between them.

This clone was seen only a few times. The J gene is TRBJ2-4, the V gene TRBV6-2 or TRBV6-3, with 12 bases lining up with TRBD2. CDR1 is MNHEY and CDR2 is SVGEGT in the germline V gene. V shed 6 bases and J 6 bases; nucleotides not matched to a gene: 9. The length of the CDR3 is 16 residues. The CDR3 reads CASSPSTSGSGNIQYF. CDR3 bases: TGTGCCAGCAGCCCTTCGACTAGCGGGAGTGGAAACATTCAGTACTTC.

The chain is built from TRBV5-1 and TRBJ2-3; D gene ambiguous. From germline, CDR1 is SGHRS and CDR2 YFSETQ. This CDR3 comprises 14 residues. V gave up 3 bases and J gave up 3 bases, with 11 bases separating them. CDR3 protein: CASSSSFPTDTQYF. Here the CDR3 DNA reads TGCGCCAGCAGCTCGTCCTTTCCTACAGATACGCAGTATTTT.

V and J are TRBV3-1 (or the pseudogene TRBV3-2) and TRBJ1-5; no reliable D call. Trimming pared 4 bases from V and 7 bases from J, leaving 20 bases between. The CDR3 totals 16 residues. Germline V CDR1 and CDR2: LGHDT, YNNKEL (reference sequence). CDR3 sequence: CASSLSGSLTGQPQHF. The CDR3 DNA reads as TGTGCCAGCAGCCTAAGCGGGTCCCTGACGGGACAGCCCCAGCATTTT.

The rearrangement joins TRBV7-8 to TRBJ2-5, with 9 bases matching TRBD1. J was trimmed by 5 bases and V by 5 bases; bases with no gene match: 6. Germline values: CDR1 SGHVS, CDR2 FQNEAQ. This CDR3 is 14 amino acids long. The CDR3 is CASSRDRATETQYF. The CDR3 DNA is TGTGCCAGCAGCCGGGACAGGGCCACGGAGACCCAGTACTTC.

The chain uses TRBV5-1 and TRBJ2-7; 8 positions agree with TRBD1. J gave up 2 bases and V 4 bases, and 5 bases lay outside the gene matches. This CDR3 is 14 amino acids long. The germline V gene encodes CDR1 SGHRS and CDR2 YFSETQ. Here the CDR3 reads CASSRWTGTYEQYF. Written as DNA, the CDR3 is TGCGCCAGCAGCCGCTGGACAGGGACCTACGAGCAGTACTTC.

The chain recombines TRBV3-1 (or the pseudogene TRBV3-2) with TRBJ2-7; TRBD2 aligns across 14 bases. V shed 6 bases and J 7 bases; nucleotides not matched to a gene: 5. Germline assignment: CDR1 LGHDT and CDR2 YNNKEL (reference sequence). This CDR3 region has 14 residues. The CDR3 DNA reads TGTGCCAGCAGTTCGACTAGCGGGAGGGATGAGCAGTACTTC. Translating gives CASSSTSGRDEQYF.

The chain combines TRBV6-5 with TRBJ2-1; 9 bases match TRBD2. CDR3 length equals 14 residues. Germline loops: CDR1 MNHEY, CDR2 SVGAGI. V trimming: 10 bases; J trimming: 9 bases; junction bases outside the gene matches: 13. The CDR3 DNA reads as TGTGCCACCAGACCCGGGACTAGCATTGGTGAGCAGTTCTTC. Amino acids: CATRPGTSIGEQFF.

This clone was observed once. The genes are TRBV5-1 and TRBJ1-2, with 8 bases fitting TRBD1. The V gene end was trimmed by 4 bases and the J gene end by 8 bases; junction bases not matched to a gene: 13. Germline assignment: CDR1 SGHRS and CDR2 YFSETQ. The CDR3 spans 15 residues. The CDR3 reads CASSPRQGPIGGYTF. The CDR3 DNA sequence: TGCGCCAGCAGCCCCAGACAGGGGCCTATAGGGGGCTACACCTTC.

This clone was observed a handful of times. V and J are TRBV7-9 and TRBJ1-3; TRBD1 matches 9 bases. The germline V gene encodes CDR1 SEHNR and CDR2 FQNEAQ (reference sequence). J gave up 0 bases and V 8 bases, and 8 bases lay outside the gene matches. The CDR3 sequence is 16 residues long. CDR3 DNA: TGTGCCAGCTGGGGGGTGGGACAGGGCTCTGGAAACACCATATATTTT. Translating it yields CASWGVGQGSGNTIYF.

CDR3 bases: TGCGCCAGCAGCTTGGGACAGGGGCTTGGAAACACCATATATTTT. Translated: CASSLGQGLGNTIYF. This chain links TRBV5-1 with TRBJ1-3; 8 bases agree with TRBD1. Trimming took 0 bases from V and 3 from J; bases not matched to a gene: 2. Germline V gene data show CDR1 as SGHRS and CDR2 as YFSETQ. This CDR3 region has 15 residues.